The T cell receptor (beta chain) under discussion was sequenced for a study of blood T cell repertoires in COVID-19. This clone came up once. The V end lost 2 bases, the J end lost 2 bases, and 7 bases lay between the germline ends. This CDR3 region has 14 residues. CDR1 and CDR2 (germline): SGHTA, FQGTGA. Per the original data handling: Nucleated cell number was recorded as an estimate derived from reference gene primer amplification. TCRdb keeps only in-frame clones here, not all; method: immunoSEQ multiplex PCR. Clonal size and the V and J genes are those of that table, whereas D and trimming came from the DNA. The sample comprises about 170,000 clones, around nine tenths of which are singletons, and roughly 2% rests with the top ten.

The sequence came from a man aged 50 to 59 who had recovered from COVID-19. Sequenced material: peripheral blood. The chain uses TRBV7-3 and TRBJ1-5; maybe TRBD1 (6 bases). CDR3 bases: TGTGCCAGCAGCTTATCAGGGGGCAATCAGCCCCAGCATTTT. Amino acids: CASSLSGGNQPQHF.